This is a list of T cell receptor beta chains from one sample in a study of monozygotic twins with inflammatory bowel disease. TCRdb reprocessed the 5' RACE reads, with one entry per CDR3 protein and no DNA. Its table lists about 300,000 distinct CDR3 sequences. The specimen sequenced was blood. Receptors were obtained from a human donor with ulcerative colitis or Crohn's disease, or a healthy co-twin of an affected twin (not recorded which). CDR3s include the opening cysteine and the closing phenylalanine or tryptophan.

TRBV7-2	TRBJ2-1	CASSLGPEGYNEQFF
TRBV4-3	TRBJ2-2	CASSQDFERGAHGELFF
TRBV12-3/TRBV12-4	TRBJ2-7	CASTRAGGYEQYF
TRBV10-3	TRBJ1-5	CAISESDRGSQPQHF
TRBV12-3/TRBV12-4	TRBJ1-2	CASSLGSQGDYGYTF
TRBV15	TRBJ2-7	CATSLGGLEQYF
TRBV20-1	TRBJ1-5	CSAIAGGNQPQHF
TRBV28	TRBJ1-6	CASRESNSPLHF
TRBV7-9	TRBJ1-4	CASSEPQGTEKLFF
TRBV9	TRBJ1-4	CASSVSTGATNEKLFF
TRBV7-9	TRBJ2-7	CASTGQAGGAYEQYF
TRBV5-1	TRBJ2-3	CASSLDPGAGTQYF
TRBV30	TRBJ2-5	CAWKEEGHNQETQYF
TRBV7-2	TRBJ1-4	CASSWGHMEKLFF
TRBV7-2	TRBJ2-1	CASRGLAGAYNEQFF
TRBV20-1	TRBJ2-2	CSAYSSATRLLEELFF
TRBV5-1	TRBJ2-3	CASSSPPGTGGRTDTQYF
TRBV11-2	TRBJ2-6	CASSFYGAGWSGANVLTF
TRBV12-3/TRBV12-4	TRBJ1-1	CASSPPPRGTEAFF
TRBV10-1	TRBJ1-1	CASSETGQGTEAFF
TRBV27	TRBJ1-5	CASSLTQVNQPQHF
TRBV20-1	TRBJ2-2	CSARDQGAWNTGELFF
TRBV7-2	TRBJ2-4	CASSLRDIAKNIQYF
TRBV7-2	TRBJ2-1	CASSLPRRWTSGSEIEQFF
TRBV7-2	TRBJ1-5	CASSPDGTPQPQHF
TRBV7-9	TRBJ1-1	CASSFGLGDTEAFF
TRBV6-5	TRBJ1-1	CASDVMGGWGRETEAFF
TRBV28	TRBJ2-5	CATLGNQETQYF
TRBV20-1	TRBJ2-1	CRVSGWRDYNEQFF
TRBV5-1	TRBJ2-1	CAILPRQGAYEQFF
TRBV20-1	TRBJ2-4	CSASDVLAKNIQYF
TRBV5-4	TRBJ2-1	CASSLDQGGVDEQFF
TRBV7-9	TRBJ2-1	CASSDHPPGLAVSSYNEQFF
TRBV15	TRBJ2-7	CATSREGTGGYEQYF
TRBV24-1	TRBJ2-3	CATSLTSTDTQYF
TRBV4-3	TRBJ2-1	CASSQELTAAPYNEQFF
TRBV29-1	TRBJ1-2	CSVEERGVYGYTF